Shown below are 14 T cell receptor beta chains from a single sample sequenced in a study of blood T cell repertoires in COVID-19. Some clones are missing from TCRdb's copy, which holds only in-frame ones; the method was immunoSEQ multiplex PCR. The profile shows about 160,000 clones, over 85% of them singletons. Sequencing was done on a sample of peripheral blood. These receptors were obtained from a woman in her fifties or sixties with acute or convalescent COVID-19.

CDR3 bases: TGTGCCAGCAGCTTCCCCGAGTCCGCGGGCGATGAAAAACTGTTTTTT. This sequence encodes CASSFPESAGDEKLFF. J is TRBJ1-4 and V is TRBV7-9; D gene ambiguous. Per the germline V gene, CDR1 is SEHNR and CDR2 is FQNEAQ (reference sequence). The V gene lost 3 bases and the J gene lost 6 bases, with 17 bases spanning the gap. The CDR3 length is 16 residues.

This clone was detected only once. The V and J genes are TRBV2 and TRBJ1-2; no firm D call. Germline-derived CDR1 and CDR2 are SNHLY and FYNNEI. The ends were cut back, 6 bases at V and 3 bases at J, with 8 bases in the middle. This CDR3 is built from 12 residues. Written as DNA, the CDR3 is TGTGCCAGCAGGATATCGGACTATGGCTACACCTTC. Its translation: CASRISDYGYTF. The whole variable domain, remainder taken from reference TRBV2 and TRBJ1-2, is EPEVTQTPSHQVTQMGQEVILRCVPISNHLYFYWYRQILGQKVEFLVSFYNNEISEKSEIFDDQFSVERPDGSNFTLKIRSTKLEDSAMYFCASRISDYGYTFGSGTRLTVV.

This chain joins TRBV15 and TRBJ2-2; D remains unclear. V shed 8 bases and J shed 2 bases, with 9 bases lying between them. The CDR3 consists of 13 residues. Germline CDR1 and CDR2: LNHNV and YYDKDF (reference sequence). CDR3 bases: TGTGCCACCGGTCACAAAAACACCGGGGAGCTGTTTTTT. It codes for CATGHKNTGELFF.

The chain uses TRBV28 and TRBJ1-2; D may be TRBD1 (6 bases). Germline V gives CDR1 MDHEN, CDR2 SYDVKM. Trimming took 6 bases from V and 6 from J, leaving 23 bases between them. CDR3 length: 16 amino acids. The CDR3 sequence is CASSPPAGRGHHGYTF. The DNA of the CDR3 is TGTGCCAGCAGCCCCCCGGCAGGCAGGGGCCACCATGGCTACACCTTC.

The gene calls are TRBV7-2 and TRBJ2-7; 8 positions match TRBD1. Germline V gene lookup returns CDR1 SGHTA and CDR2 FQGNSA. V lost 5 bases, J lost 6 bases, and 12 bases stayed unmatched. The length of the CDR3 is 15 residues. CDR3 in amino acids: CASSQVGTGLAEQYF. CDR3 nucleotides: TGTGCCAGCAGCCAAGTCGGGACAGGTCTGGCCGAGCAGTACTTC.

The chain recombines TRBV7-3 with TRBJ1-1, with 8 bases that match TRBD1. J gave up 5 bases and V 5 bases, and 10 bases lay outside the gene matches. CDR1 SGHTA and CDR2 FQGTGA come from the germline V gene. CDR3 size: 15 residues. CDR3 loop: CASSQNSGGGTEAFF. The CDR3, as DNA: TGTGCCAGCAGCCAAAATTCAGGGGGCGGGACTGAAGCTTTCTTT.

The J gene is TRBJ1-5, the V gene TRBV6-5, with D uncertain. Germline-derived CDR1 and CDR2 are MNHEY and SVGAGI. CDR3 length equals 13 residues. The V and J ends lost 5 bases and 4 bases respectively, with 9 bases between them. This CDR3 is CASSLVPNQPQHF. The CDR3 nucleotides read TGTGCCAGCAGTCTTGTCCCTAATCAGCCCCAGCATTTT.

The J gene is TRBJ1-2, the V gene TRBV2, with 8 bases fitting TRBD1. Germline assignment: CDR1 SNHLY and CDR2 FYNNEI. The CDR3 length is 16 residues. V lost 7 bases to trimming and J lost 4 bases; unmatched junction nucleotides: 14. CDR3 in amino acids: CASTRGRAGGVYGYTF. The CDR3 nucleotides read TGTGCCAGCACCCGGGGTAGGGCAGGGGGCGTCTATGGCTACACCTTC.

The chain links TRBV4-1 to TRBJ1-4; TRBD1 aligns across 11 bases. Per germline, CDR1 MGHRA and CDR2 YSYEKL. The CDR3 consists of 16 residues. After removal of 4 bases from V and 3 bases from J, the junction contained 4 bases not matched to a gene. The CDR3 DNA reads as TGCGCCAGCAGCCTAGGGACAGGGGGACCTAATGAAAAACTGTTTTTT. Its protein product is CASSLGTGGPNEKLFF.

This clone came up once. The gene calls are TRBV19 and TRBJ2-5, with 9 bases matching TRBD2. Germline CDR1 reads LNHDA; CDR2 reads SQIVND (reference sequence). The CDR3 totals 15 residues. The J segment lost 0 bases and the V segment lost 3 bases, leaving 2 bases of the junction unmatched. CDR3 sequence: CASSILAGNQETQYF. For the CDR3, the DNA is TGTGCCAGTAGTATCCTAGCGGGGAACCAAGAGACCCAGTACTTC.

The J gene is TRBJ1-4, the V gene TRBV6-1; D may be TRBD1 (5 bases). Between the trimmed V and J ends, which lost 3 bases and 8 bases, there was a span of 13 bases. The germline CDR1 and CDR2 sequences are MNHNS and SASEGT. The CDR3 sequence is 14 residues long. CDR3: CASSDGGVGEKLFF. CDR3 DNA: TGTGCCAGCAGTGACGGGGGTGTAGGAGAAAAACTGTTTTTT.

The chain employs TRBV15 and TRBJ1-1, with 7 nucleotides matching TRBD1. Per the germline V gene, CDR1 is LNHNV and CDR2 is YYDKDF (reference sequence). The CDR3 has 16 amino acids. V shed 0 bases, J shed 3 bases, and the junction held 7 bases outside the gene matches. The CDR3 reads CATSRDHPGGYTEAFF. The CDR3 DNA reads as TGTGCCACCAGCAGAGATCATCCAGGGGGATACACTGAAGCTTTCTTT. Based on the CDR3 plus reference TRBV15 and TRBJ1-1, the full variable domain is DAMVIQNPRYQVTQFGKPVTLSCSQTLNHNVMYWYQQKSSQAPKLLFHYYDKDFNNEADTPDNFQSRRPNTSFCFLDIRSPGLGDTAMYLCATSRDHPGGYTEAFFGQGTRLTVV.

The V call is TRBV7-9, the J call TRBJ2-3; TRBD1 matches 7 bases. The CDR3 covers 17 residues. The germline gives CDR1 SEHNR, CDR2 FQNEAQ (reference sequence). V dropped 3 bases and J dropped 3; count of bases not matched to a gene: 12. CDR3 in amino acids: CASSFPPTGQRTDTQYF. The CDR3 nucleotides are TGTGCCAGCAGCTTTCCCCCGACAGGGCAAAGGACAGATACGCAGTATTTT.

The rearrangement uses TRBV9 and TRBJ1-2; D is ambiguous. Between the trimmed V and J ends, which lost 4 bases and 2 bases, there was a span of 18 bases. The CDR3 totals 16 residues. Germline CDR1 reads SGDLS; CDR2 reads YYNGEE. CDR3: CASSLGGGLLNYGYTF. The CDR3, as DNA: TGTGCCAGCAGCCTAGGAGGTGGGTTGCTCAACTATGGCTACACCTTC. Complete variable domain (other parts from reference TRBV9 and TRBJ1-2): DSGVTQTPKHLITATGQRVTLRCSPRSGDLSVYWYQQSLDQGLQFLIQYYNGEERAKGNILERFSAQQFPDLHSELNLSSLELGDSALYFCASSLGGGLLNYGYTFGSGTRLTVV.